These 31 T cell receptor beta chains were all obtained from the same sample, sequenced in a study of human T cells and chemical hapten exposure. TCRdb recomputed calls from the RACE reads with MiXCR, one row per CDR3 protein. The table shows fewer than 300,000 distinct CDR3 sequences, with 7.7% occurring only once. Time point given: pre-sensitization, week 0. Treatment here: therapeutic diphenylcyclopropenone sensitization with weekly scalp DPC. Source: whole blood, taken in connection with sensitization to the hapten diphenylcyclopropenone (DPC). The origin of the receptors is a man in his late teens or twenties with alopecia areata. Some clones in this sample may be carry-over from other donors' samples.

The V and J genes are TRBV21-1 and TRBJ2-3; the table's D gene call, TRBD1, was not cross checked with the DNA. TRBV21-1 is an annotated pseudogene. The length of the CDR3 is 15 residues. CDR3 coding DNA: TGTGCCAGCAGCAGGTGGACAGGGTGTACAGATACGCAGTATTTT. Translating it yields CASSRWTGCTDTQYF.

A few counts support this clonotype. The chain combines TRBV7-2 with TRBJ2-1; TRBD1 agrees at 9 bases. CDR1 is SGHTA and CDR2 is FQGNSA in the germline V gene. V was clipped by 3 bases and J by 7 bases; unmatched bases: 4. The CDR3 spans 14 residues. The CDR3 DNA is TGTGCCAGCAGCTTCGGGACAGGGATAAATGAGCAGTTCTTC. Its translation: CASSFGTGINEQFF. Full variable domain (missing parts from reference TRBV7-2 and TRBJ2-1): GAGVSQSPSNKVTEKGKDVELRCDPISGHTALYWYRQSLGQGLEFLIYFQGNSAPDKSGLPSDRFSAERTGGSVSTLTIQRTQQEDSAVYLCASSFGTGINEQFFGPGTRLTVL.

The chain has TRBV5-1 and TRBJ2-7; D is possibly TRBD1 or TRBD2 (6 bases each). The CDR3 length is 15 residues. The V and J ends lost 4 bases and 4 bases respectively, with 18 bases between them. CDR1 and CDR2 from the germline V gene are SGHRS and YFSETQ. CDR3 DNA: TGCGCCAGCAGCCTCCCGACAGGCGGGGCTTACGAGCAGTACTTC. Its protein is CASSLPTGGAYEQYF.

This clonotype appeared a few times. The V call is TRBV7-8, the J call TRBJ2-2; no clear D gene. The CDR3 has 14 amino acids. Germline values: CDR1 SGHVS, CDR2 FQNEAQ. Trimming removed 3 bases from V and 3 bases from J, with 8 bases in between. The CDR3 bases are TGTGCCAGCAGCTTTAAACGGGACACCGGGGAGCTGTTTTTT. Its protein is CASSFKRDTGELFF.

This clonotype was seen repeatedly, ten times or more. The V call is TRBV7-2, the J call TRBJ1-4; D gene uncertain. V dropped 5 bases and J dropped 0 bases, with 10 bases sitting between them. The germline V gene has CDR1 SGHTA and CDR2 FQGNSA. The CDR3 runs 15 residues. The CDR3 is CASSPALATNEKLFF. CDR3 DNA: TGTGCCAGCAGCCCAGCACTAGCAACTAATGAAAAACTGTTTTTT.

This clonotype showed up many times. The V call is TRBV12-3 or TRBV12-4, the J call TRBJ1-2; weak D call: TRBD1 (6 bases). With 5 bases removed from V and 0 bases from J, the gap between germline ends came to 10 bases. The CDR3 totals 14 residues. This chain's CDR3 is CASSPTGPNYGYTF. DNA of the CDR3: TGTGCCAGCAGTCCGACAGGCCCTAACTATGGCTACACCTTC.

This clonotype was detected ten times or more. The chain combines TRBV28 with TRBJ1-1; D ambiguous. Germline-derived CDR1 and CDR2 are MDHEN and SYDVKM. The CDR3 is made up of 14 amino acids. V was clipped by 4 bases and J by 4 bases, with 13 bases between them. The CDR3 sequence: CASSSAGGSTEAFF. The CDR3 DNA reads as TGTGCCAGCAGTTCGGCCGGAGGTAGCACTGAAGCTTTCTTT.

The V call is TRBV2, the J call TRBJ1-5; maybe TRBD1 (6 bases). The CDR3 is 14 amino acids. Per germline, CDR1 SNHLY and CDR2 FYNNEI. With 6 bases removed from V and 3 bases from J, the gap between germline ends came to 12 bases. CDR3: CASRERQDNQPQHF. The CDR3 coding sequence is TGTGCCAGCAGGGAAAGACAGGACAATCAGCCCCAGCATTTT.

The V and J genes are TRBV3-1 and TRBJ1-2; 7 nucleotides line up with TRBD1. Germline V CDR1 and CDR2: LGHDT, YNNKEL (reference sequence). The CDR3 is 15 amino acids. Unmatched junction bases numbered 5, after V lost 2 bases and J lost 2 bases. CDR3 DNA: TGTGCCAGCAGCCAATTGACAGGGTTGAACTATGGCTACACCTTC. Translated: CASSQLTGLNYGYTF. The full variable domain, its missing parts supplied by reference TRBV3-1 and TRBJ1-2, is DTAVSQTPKYLVTQMGNDKSIKCEQNLGHDTMYWYKQDSKKFLKIMFSYNNKELIINETVPNRFSPKSPDKAHLNLHINSLELGDSAVYFCASSQLTGLNYGYTFGSGTRLTVV.

This clonotype has more than one count but fewer than ten. The gene calls are TRBV6-6 and TRBJ1-4, with D tentatively TRBD1 (5 bases). The CDR3 is 13 amino acids. CDR1 MNHNY and CDR2 SVGAGI come from the germline V gene (reference sequence). V lost 6 bases and J 12 bases, leaving 17 bases between the germline ends. For the CDR3, the DNA is TGTGCCAGCAGAGTACAGGCACCTGCGGAACTGTTTTTT. Protein sequence: CASRVQAPAELFF.

In its sample, this clonotype was seen a few times. This sequence joins TRBV18 and TRBJ1-2; no reliable D call. Germline V CDR1 and CDR2: KGHSH, LQKENI. With 2 bases removed from V and 5 bases from J, the gap between germline ends came to 18 bases. The CDR3 totals 16 residues. The DNA of the CDR3 is TGTGCCAGCTCACCAGTCAGATCACTGACACATTATGGCTACACCTTC. Protein product: CASSPVRSLTHYGYTF.

This clonotype has just a few counts. The chain joins TRBV4-3 to TRBJ2-7; 7 positions agree with TRBD1. The CDR3 consists of 14 residues. V lost 2 bases, J lost 6 bases, and 7 bases stayed unmatched. Germline CDR1 and CDR2: LGHNA and YSLEER. The CDR3 DNA reads as TGCGCCAGCAGCCAAAACTACAGGGGATCCGAGCAGTACTTC. Translated: CASSQNYRGSEQYF.

This chain joins TRBV27 and TRBJ1-6, with a tentative D call TRBD1 (6 bases). The CDR3 spans 14 residues. The germline V gene has CDR1 MNHEY and CDR2 SMNVEV (reference sequence). V was clipped by 3 bases and J by 10 bases, with 13 bases between them. CDR3 residues: CASSFDRTASPLHF. The CDR3 DNA reads as TGTGCCAGCAGTTTTGACAGGACGGCATCACCCCTCCACTTT.

This clonotype was seen only a few times. The chain links TRBV27 to TRBJ2-3; 9 bases are shared with TRBD1. Germline V gene sequence: CDR1 MNHEY, CDR2 SMNVEV (reference sequence). The CDR3 has 13 amino acids. J gave up 8 bases and V 5 bases, and 5 bases lay outside the gene matches. The CDR3 spells CASSAWGQGTQYF. In DNA, the CDR3 is TGTGCCAGCAGTGCCTGGGGACAGGGTACGCAGTATTTT.

This clonotype was observed at least ten times. The chain couples TRBV4-1 to TRBJ1-1, with TRBD1 matching over 7 bases. Losses at the gene ends were 0 bases for V and 5 bases for J; bases not matched to a gene: 9. The CDR3 totals 16 residues. Germline loops: CDR1 MGHRA, CDR2 YSYEKL. This CDR3 is CASSQETRGPDTEAFF. The CDR3 DNA reads as TGCGCCAGCAGCCAAGAGACTAGGGGGCCGGATACTGAAGCTTTCTTT.

The chain recombines TRBV6-5 with TRBJ2-7; perhaps TRBD1 as D (6 bases). Germline V CDR1 and CDR2: MNHEY, SVGAGI. This CDR3 is 16 amino acids long. The V and J ends lost 4 bases and 3 bases respectively, with 19 bases between them. DNA for the CDR3: TGTGCCAGCAGTTCCCTGCCTGGGACAAGCTTCTACGAGCAGTACGTC. Translating it yields CASSSLPGTSFYEQYV.

This clonotype has more than one count but fewer than ten. The V gene is TRBV28, the J gene TRBJ2-7; no definite D call. The CDR3 loop spans 14 amino acids. The germline CDR1 and CDR2 sequences are MDHEN and SYDVKM. Deletions cut 3 bases from V and 3 bases from J, with 12 bases between. The DNA for the CDR3 is TGTGCCAGCAGTTTGGGCATACAGATCTACGAGCAGTACTTC. Amino acids: CASSLGIQIYEQYF.

This clonotype was counted a few times. J is TRBJ1-2 and V is TRBV4-3; 8 bases are shared with TRBD1. V lost 3 bases, J lost 4 bases, and 7 bases stayed unmatched. This CDR3 is built from 15 residues. Germline-derived CDR1 and CDR2 are LGHNA and YSLEER. The CDR3 coding sequence is TGCGCCAGCAGCCAGGAAGCGGGACAGGCCTATGGCTACACCTTC. Its translation: CASSQEAGQAYGYTF.

This clonotype was counted at least ten times. J is TRBJ2-1 and V is TRBV29-1; D may be TRBD1 or TRBD2 (5 bases each). The V gene's germline CDR1 is SQVTM and CDR2 ANQGSEA. The V and J ends lost 5 bases and 4 bases respectively, with 24 bases between them. The length of the CDR3 is 17 residues. The CDR3 loop is CSVSQPLTRGRYNEQFF. For the CDR3, the DNA is TGCAGCGTTAGCCAACCCCTAACCCGGGGCCGATACAATGAGCAGTTCTTC.

The chain couples TRBV7-9 to TRBJ1-1; D possibly corresponds to TRBD1 (5 bases). The CDR3 loop spans 12 amino acids. The germline CDR1 and CDR2 sequences are SEHNR and FQNEAQ (reference sequence). V lost 4 bases and J 4 bases, leaving 7 bases between the germline ends. CDR3 protein: CASSSGSTEAFF. DNA for the CDR3: TGTGCCAGCAGCTCAGGGAGCACTGAAGCTTTCTTT.

The chain has TRBV6-5 and TRBJ2-1, with D possibly TRBD2 on 6 matching bases. Germline V gives CDR1 MNHEY, CDR2 SVGAGI. The CDR3 length is 18 residues. V lost 4 bases to trimming and J lost 0 bases, with 19 bases between them. The CDR3 coding sequence is TGTGCCAGCAGTTGGATACCGGCGGGACTGAGCTCCTACAATGAGCAGTTCTTC. Translating gives CASSWIPAGLSSYNEQFF.

The table lists this clonotype with a few counts. The rearrangement links TRBV6-2 or TRBV6-3 to TRBJ1-2, with TRBD1 as a possible D gene (6 bases). Trimming shortened V by 5 bases and J by 5 bases, and 15 bases separated the two germline ends. The CDR3 has 14 residues. Germline V lookup: CDR1 MNHEY, CDR2 SVGEGT. CDR3 region: CASSPYQGTYGYTF. For the CDR3, the DNA is TGTGCCAGCAGTCCGTATCAGGGGACGTATGGCTACACCTTC.

This clonotype was counted only a few times. V and J are TRBV9 and TRBJ2-3, with a tentative D call TRBD2 (7 bases). CDR3 size: 16 residues. Deletions cut 4 bases from V and 0 bases from J, with 15 bases between. The germline gives CDR1 SGDLS, CDR2 YYNGEE. In nucleotides, the CDR3 is TGTGCCAGCAGCTCGCGCGGGGGCTCTAGCACAGATACGCAGTATTTT. Protein sequence: CASSSRGGSSTDTQYF.

This clonotype has just a few counts. The chain has TRBV10-3 and TRBJ2-5; D remains unclear. The CDR3 is made up of 12 amino acids. Germline loops: CDR1 ENHRY, CDR2 SYGVKD. Trimming took 8 bases from V and 0 from J, leaving 7 bases between them. CDR3 sequence: CAISEYQETQYF. The CDR3 nucleotides read TGTGCCATCTCGGAGTACCAAGAGACCCAGTACTTC.

The V and J genes are TRBV27 and TRBJ1-5; tentative D call: TRBD1 (6 bases). The germline CDR1 and CDR2 sequences are MNHEY and SMNVEV (reference sequence). This CDR3 is 16 amino acids long. The V end was cut by 5 bases, the J end by 4 bases, with 18 bases between. The CDR3 DNA reads as TGTGCCAGCAGTCCGGGACACGGGGAGGGGAATCAGCCCCAGCATTTT. Its protein is CASSPGHGEGNQPQHF.

The CDR3 region has the DNA TGTGCCAGCAGTTATATGGAGGGGCGTCATGGGAACACTGAAGCTTTCTTT. Its protein is CASSYMEGRHGNTEAFF. The chain joins TRBV6-6 to TRBJ1-1; TRBD1 is a possible D gene (5 bases). CDR1 and CDR2 from the germline V gene are MNHNY and SVGAGI (reference sequence). The CDR3 has 17 residues. V shed 3 bases and J shed 1 base, with 18 bases lying between them.

The chain links TRBV7-9 to TRBJ1-4, with 10 bases lining up with TRBD1. Germline CDR1 SEHNR, CDR2 FQNEAQ (reference sequence). The CDR3 runs 15 residues. With V trimmed by 5 bases and J by 11 bases, 11 bases remained unmatched. CDR3 nucleotides: TGTGCCAGCAGCCTCGCCGGGACAGGGGACGTGAAACTGTTTTTT. It yields the protein CASSLAGTGDVKLFF.

The chain combines TRBV19 with TRBJ1-4; D not resolved. V was clipped by 5 bases and J by 7 bases, with 14 bases between them. The CDR3 loop spans 14 amino acids. CDR1 is LNHDA and CDR2 is SQIVND in the germline V gene (reference sequence). In DNA form, the CDR3 reads TGTGCCAGTAGTGTGACGGGGTCGAGTGAAAAACTGTTTTTT. The encoded protein is CASSVTGSSEKLFF.

This clonotype was seen a handful of times. The chain uses TRBV2 and TRBJ2-1, with 8 bases aligning to TRBD1. This CDR3 region has 16 residues. V shed 6 bases and J 3 bases; nucleotides not matched to a gene: 10. Germline loops: CDR1 SNHLY, CDR2 FYNNEI. DNA for the CDR3: TGTGCCAGCAGGCTACCCGGGACAGGAGACTACAATGAGCAGTTCTTC. Its translation: CASRLPGTGDYNEQFF.

This clonotype was found a few times. J is TRBJ2-1 and V is TRBV10-3; 7 bases align to TRBD1. J lost 6 bases, V lost 7 bases, and 9 bases had no gene match. This CDR3 region has 14 residues. Germline loops: CDR1 ENHRY, CDR2 SYGVKD. The CDR3 protein is CAITPDRARNEQFF. The CDR3 DNA is TGTGCCATCACCCCCGACAGGGCCCGCAATGAGCAGTTCTTC.

V is TRBV12-3 or TRBV12-4 and J is TRBJ1-1; 9 bases are a match to TRBD1. This CDR3 spans 16 amino acids. V shed 5 bases, J shed 0 bases, and the junction held 7 bases outside the gene matches. The CDR3 here is CASSLRDRVMNTEAFF. In DNA, the CDR3 is TGTGCCAGCAGTCTCCGGGACAGGGTGATGAACACTGAAGCTTTCTTT.